This T cell receptor beta chain emerged from a study of blood T cell repertoires in COVID-19. A note on this clone: The same CDR3 arises from other DNA sequences in this sample as well.

The trim removed 3 bases at V and 2 bases at J, leaving 7 bases unmatched. Germline CDR1 SGHRS, CDR2 YFSETQ. CDR3 size: 15 residues. Cohort 3 recovered donors had two negative PCRs, clearance, or symptom resolution. Using immunoSEQ multiplex PCR, the repertoire was profiled, and TCRdb retains in-frame clones only, with some absent. The sample shows 150,000 or so clones, around nine tenths of them seen only once. Material for sequencing was PBMCs or T cells enriched from blood (not recorded which). The clonotype was recovered from a woman aged 50 to 60 who had recovered from COVID-19. The chain employs TRBV5-1 and TRBJ1-2; 7 nucleotides align to TRBD1. The CDR3 loop is CASSSTGVGNYGYTF. The CDR3 bases are TGCGCCAGCAGCTCCACAGGGGTGGGGAACTATGGCTACACCTTC.